This record covers a single TCR beta chain. Its cognate antigen is unknown. It was with 60 Vbeta and 13 Jbeta primers that the PCR ran. The data were produced by immunoSEQ multiplex PCR, yet TCRdb's version contains in-frame clones alone and is incomplete. This sample has approximately 110,000 clones; approximately 80% occur once, and the top ten carry roughly 3.5%. The germline V gene has CDR1 SNHLY and CDR2 FYNNEI. The V end lost 7 bases, the J end lost 8 bases, and 23 bases lay between the germline ends. The CDR3 contains 16 residues. This sample was taken from a study of cytomegalovirus exposure and HLA in healthy donors. Study-wide context: Genotyping of under 500 donors showed that 80% to 85% belonged to the Caucasian-associated ancestry cluster. Findings and limits, study-wide: Rare sequences made up most TCRs, while some public TCRs were found in many donors. The study put 150 to 200 TCR beta chains on its list as cytomegalovirus-associated. It was in a later analysis that TCR association rates were seen to vary by HLA locus, highest for DRB1 and lowest for HLA-C.

Input material: PBMCs. This TCR was sampled from a human donor in good health. This sequence joins TRBV2 and TRBJ2-2, with D possibly being TRBD2 (6 bases). The CDR3 protein is CASTPTTTRAGGELFF. DNA for the CDR3: TGTGCCAGCACCCCGACGACGACTAGGGCGGGGGGGGAGCTGTTTTTT.